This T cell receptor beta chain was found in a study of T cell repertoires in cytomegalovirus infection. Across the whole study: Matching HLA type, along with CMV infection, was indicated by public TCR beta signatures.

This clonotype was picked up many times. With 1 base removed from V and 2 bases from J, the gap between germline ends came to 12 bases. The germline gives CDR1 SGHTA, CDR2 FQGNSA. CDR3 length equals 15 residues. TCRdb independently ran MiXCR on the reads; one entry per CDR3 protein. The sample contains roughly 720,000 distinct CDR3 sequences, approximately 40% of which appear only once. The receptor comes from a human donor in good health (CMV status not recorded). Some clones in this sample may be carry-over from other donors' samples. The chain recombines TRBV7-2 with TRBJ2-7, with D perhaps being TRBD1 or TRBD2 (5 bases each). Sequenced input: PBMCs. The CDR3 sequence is CASSLDGGRTYEQYF. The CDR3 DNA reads TGTGCCAGCAGCTTAGATGGGGGACGCACCTACGAGCAGTACTTC. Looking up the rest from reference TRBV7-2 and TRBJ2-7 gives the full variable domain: GAGVSQSPSNKVTEKGKDVELRCDPISGHTALYWYRQSLGQGLEFLIYFQGNSAPDKSGLPSDRFSAERTGGSVSTLTIQRTQQEDSAVYLCASSLDGGRTYEQYFGPGTRLTVT.